This note documents a single T cell receptor (beta chain) sequence. CDR1 and CDR2 from the germline V gene are LNHDA and SQIVND (reference sequence). Trimming removed 3 bases from V and 1 base from J, with 12 bases in between. This CDR3 spans 16 amino acids. In the study's own analysis: The assay estimated nucleated cells by amplifying reference gene primers. Repertoires were generated with immunoSEQ multiplex PCR, while TCRdb's copy carries only in-frame clones and drops some. V and J calls and clone size follow that table, whereas D and trimming were derived from the DNA. This sample yields over 130,000 clones, of which more than 75% are seen a single time; 4% belongs to the top ten. This record belongs to a study of blood T cell repertoires in COVID-19. Study at large: There were acute and convalescent COVID-19 samples, and they came from the United States, Italy and Spain. PBMCs, B-cell-depleted T cells, or T cells provided the cDNA or gDNA that made up the material.

The specimen sequenced was peripheral blood. This chain connects TRBV19 to TRBJ2-2; D is possibly TRBD2 (5 bases). This TCR was sampled from an elderly woman with acute or convalescent COVID-19. The CDR3 DNA sequence: TGTGCCAGTAGTATCAACGACGGAGGGAACACCGGGGAGCTGTTTTTT. It encodes CASSINDGGNTGELFF.